The T cell receptor (beta chain) described here comes from a study of a mutant IDH1 vaccine in newly diagnosed glioma. Study-wide results and caveats: Apparently, pseudoprogression bore no relation to changes among the top peripheral T cell clonotypes. Of all patients, 85% to 95% showed vaccine-induced immune responses.

The V end lost 4 bases, the J end lost 5 bases, and 12 bases lay between the germline ends. This CDR3 has 13 residues. CDR1 is MNHEY and CDR2 is SMNVEV in the germline V gene (reference sequence). Note on this clone: Its antigen is unknown.

The time point: week 35, safety follow-up. It was 300 ug of mutant IDH1 20-mer peptide that made up each vaccine dose, given with topical imiquimod. Using immunoSEQ multiplex PCR, the repertoire was profiled, and TCRdb retains in-frame clones only, with some absent. Of nearly 55,000 clones listed, under 90% are singletons. This specimen consisted of PBMCs, obtained from a glioma patient whose treatment included an IDH1 peptide vaccine. The chain uses TRBV27 and TRBJ2-7; D uncertain. This TCR came from a woman aged 18 to 35 with glioma. The CDR3 is CASSYTTAHEQYF. In nucleotides, the CDR3 is TGTGCCAGCAGTTATACAACAGCCCACGAGCAGTACTTC.